What follows describes a single TCR beta chain. Its matching antigen is unknown. The entry originates in a study of vaccination effects on CD4 cells after COVID-19. Trimming removed 5 bases at V and 5 bases at J, with 11 bases between. The germline gives CDR1 LNHDA, CDR2 SQIVND (reference sequence). The CDR3 runs to 13 residues. When more than 9 days of culture had elapsed, CD4+ T cells were isolated. Each participant was given two doses of one vaccine (BNT162b2 or mRNA-1273). The protocol was immunoSEQ multiplex PCR, while the TCRdb copy is restricted to in-frame clones and leaves out a portion. The table has about 40,000 clones, 55% to 80% seen once.

This sequence joins TRBV19 and TRBJ2-3; D possibly uses TRBD1 or TRBD2 (5 bases each). The clonotype comes from a human donor who received a COVID-19 vaccine. This material consisted of CD4+ T cells from PBMCs cultured without peptide, taken after COVID-19 vaccination. CDR3 amino acids: CASSPGTGDTQYF. The CDR3 DNA follows: TGTGCCAGTAGTCCCGGGACGGGAGATACGCAGTATTTT.